The 27 T cell receptor beta chains given below trace back to one sample, sequenced in a study of cytomegalovirus exposure and HLA in healthy donors. Researchers ran the PCR with 60 Vbeta and 13 Jbeta primers. Profiling relied on immunoSEQ multiplex PCR, and the TCRdb table lists in-frame clones only, not all of them. The table records approximately 86,000 clones, 75% to 90% of them present only once. The specimen was PBMCs. All receptors come from a man in his forties or fifties in good health and CMV-seropositive.

The J gene is TRBJ2-3, the V gene TRBV21-1; the table's D gene call, TRBD2, was not cross checked with the DNA. TRBV21-1 is a documented pseudogene. The CDR3 is made up of 16 amino acids. CDR3 loop: CASSRTGTSYTDTQYF. In nucleotides, the CDR3 is TGTGCCAGCAGCAGGACCGGGACTAGCTACACAGATACGCAGTATTTT.

This chain links TRBV10-2 with TRBJ2-3, with D tentatively TRBD2 (6 bases). Germline V gene sequence: CDR1 WSHSY, CDR2 SAAADI. The CDR3 has 15 residues. V was clipped by 5 bases and J by 0 bases, with 12 bases between them. The CDR3 sequence: CASSPGLLSTDTQYF. CDR3 bases: TGCGCCAGCAGTCCGGGACTCCTTAGCACAGATACGCAGTATTTT.

In its sample, this clone was seen once. The rearrangement uses TRBV19 and TRBJ1-5; 9 bases line up with TRBD1. V was pared by 3 bases and J by 5 bases, with 8 bases of the junction left unmatched. The CDR3 spans 16 residues. CDR1 is LNHDA, CDR2 SQIVND, per germline (reference sequence). CDR3 nucleotide sequence: TGTGCCAGTAGTATGGACAGGGGCGGTGCGGATCAGCCCCAGCATTTT. Protein product: CASSMDRGGADQPQHF.

CDR3 sequence (DNA): TGTGCCAGCAGTGAAGCGTCAGGGAGGCAGGAGACCCAGTACTTC. Protein: CASSEASGRQETQYF. V and J are TRBV2 and TRBJ2-5; a possible D gene is TRBD2 (6 bases). Deletions cut 0 bases from V and 5 bases from J, with 13 bases between. The length of the CDR3 is 15 residues. Germline lookup yields CDR1 SNHLY and CDR2 FYNNEI.

The V gene is TRBV11-3, the J gene TRBJ1-1, with 7 bases that match TRBD1. The CDR3 spans 15 residues. V was pared by 5 bases and J by 0 bases, with 6 bases of the junction left unmatched. CDR1 and CDR2 from the germline V gene are SGHNT and YENEEA. CDR3 sequence reads: CASSTRDRVNTEAFF. The CDR3 bases are TGTGCCAGCAGCACCCGGGACAGAGTGAACACTGAAGCTTTCTTT.

This chain links TRBV5-4 with TRBJ1-1, with 7 bases lining up with TRBD1. This CDR3 has 13 amino acids. The germline V gene has CDR1 SGHNT and CDR2 YYREEE (reference sequence). V gave up 2 bases and J gave up 8 bases; unmatched junction bases: 6. CDR3 DNA: TGTGCCAGCAGCTTAAAAGGACAGGTGGAAGCTTTCTTT. Its translation is CASSLKGQVEAFF.

In DNA form, the CDR3 reads TGTGCCAGCAGGACTAGCTTTAGGTCAGATACGCAGTATTTT. It codes for CASRTSFRSDTQYF. This chain connects TRBV6-5 to TRBJ2-3, with 7 bases fitting TRBD2. V was clipped by 6 bases and J by 4 bases; unmatched bases: 7. The germline gives CDR1 MNHEY, CDR2 SVGAGI. This CDR3 comprises 14 residues.

The chain recombines TRBV11-2 with TRBJ2-5, with 10 bases lining up with TRBD2. Trimming removed 2 bases from V and 3 bases from J; junction bases left unmatched: 3. The CDR3 contains 15 residues. The germline V gene has CDR1 SGHAT and CDR2 FQNNGV. CDR3 DNA sequence: TGTGCCAGCAGCTTATTAGCGGGGGGAAAAGAGACCCAGTACTTC. As protein: CASSLLAGGKETQYF. The whole variable domain, remainder taken from reference TRBV11-2 and TRBJ2-5, is EAGVAQSPRYKIIEKRQSVAFWCNPISGHATLYWYQQILGQGPKLLIQFQNNGVVDDSQLPKDRFSAERLKGVDSTLKIQPAKLEDSAVYLCASSLLAGGKETQYFGPGTRLLVL.

The chain couples TRBV5-6 to TRBJ2-5; 9 nucleotides line up with TRBD2. CDR1 is SGHDT, CDR2 YYEEEE, per germline. V gave up 3 bases and J gave up 6 bases; unmatched junction bases: 6. The CDR3 totals 14 residues. The CDR3 loop reads CASSWSGGRKTQYF. CDR3 in DNA: TGTGCCAGCAGCTGGAGCGGGGGGAGGAAGACCCAGTACTTC.

This clone has a single count. The chain combines TRBV2 with TRBJ2-5; weak D call: TRBD2 (5 bases). Trimming shortened V by 4 bases and J by 4 bases, and 10 bases separated the two germline ends. In germline, CDR1 is SNHLY, CDR2 FYNNEI. There are 13 residues in the CDR3. This CDR3 reads CASSGTRSETQYF. The CDR3 DNA reads as TGTGCCAGCAGTGGAACTAGGTCAGAGACCCAGTACTTC.

The chain recombines TRBV7-2 with TRBJ1-5, with TRBD1 identical over 8 bases. CDR3 length equals 17 residues. The V segment lost 3 bases and the J segment 10 bases; nucleotides outside the gene matches: 17. Germline V gene sequence: CDR1 SGHTA, CDR2 FQGNSA. This CDR3 is CASSLPGAGGPIAPQHF. CDR3 coding DNA: TGTGCCAGCAGCTTGCCTGGGGCAGGGGGCCCTATCGCCCCCCAGCATTTT. Complete variable domain (other parts from reference TRBV7-2 and TRBJ1-5): GAGVSQSPSNKVTEKGKDVELRCDPISGHTALYWYRQSLGQGLEFLIYFQGNSAPDKSGLPSDRFSAERTGGSVSTLTIQRTQQEDSAVYLCASSLPGAGGPIAPQHFGDGTRLSIL.

In its sample, this clone was seen once. The chain combines TRBV27 with TRBJ2-1, with a tentative D call TRBD1 (6 bases). Deletions cut 2 bases from V and 9 bases from J, with 11 bases between. Germline V gene sequence: CDR1 MNHEY, CDR2 SMNVEV (reference sequence). CDR3 length: 13 residues. The CDR3 sequence: CASSLRGSSEQFF. The CDR3 DNA is TGTGCCAGCAGTTTAAGGGGGAGCAGTGAGCAGTTCTTC.

Regarding this clone: Sequence at one end of the junction differs from germline and may be a read error. The chain links TRBV7-9 to TRBJ2-2; a possible D gene is TRBD1 (7 bases). Per the germline V gene, CDR1 is SEHNR and CDR2 is FQNEAQ (reference sequence). The CDR3 runs to 17 residues. The CDR3 DNA sequence: TGTTCCAGCAGCTTAGCGGATCCGGGACAGAGGTGGGAGGAGCTGTTTTTT. Amino acid sequence: CSSSLADPGQRWEELFF.

As to this clone: Other DNA sequences in this sample translate to the same CDR3. This chain connects TRBV7-9 to TRBJ2-4; D not certain. The length of the CDR3 is 13 residues. Germline V lookup: CDR1 SEHNR, CDR2 FQNEAQ (reference sequence). The V end lost 2 bases, the J end lost 9 bases, and 11 bases lay between the germline ends. The CDR3 DNA reads TGTGCCAGCAGCTTAACGGCGGAAGGCATTCAGTACTTC. Encoded protein: CASSLTAEGIQYF.

This chain links TRBV28 with TRBJ1-5; 7 bases fit TRBD1. The V and J ends lost 2 bases and 6 bases, in that order; junction bases with no gene match: 7. The CDR3 has 15 residues. Germline assignment: CDR1 MDHEN and CDR2 SYDVKM. The CDR3 loop is CASSLRQGLPQPQHF. CDR3 in DNA: TGTGCCAGCAGTTTACGACAGGGTCTCCCTCAGCCCCAGCATTTT.

The CDR3 nucleotides read TGTGCCAGCAGCCCCGGGACTAGCTTCAATGAGCAGTTCTTC. Translating it yields CASSPGTSFNEQFF. The V call is TRBV7-9, the J call TRBJ2-1, with 9 bases lining up with TRBD2. The V and J ends lost 5 bases and 6 bases, in that order; junction bases with no gene match: 5. Per the germline V gene, CDR1 is SEHNR and CDR2 is FQNEAQ (reference sequence). The CDR3 covers 14 residues.

The chain joins TRBV6-5 to TRBJ1-1; D not resolved. V lost 2 bases to trimming and J lost 5 bases, with 9 bases between them. The CDR3 is 13 amino acids. Germline V CDR1 and CDR2: MNHEY, SVGAGI. This CDR3 reads CASSYAGGTEAFF. The CDR3 nucleotides are TGTGCCAGCAGTTACGCGGGAGGTACTGAAGCTTTCTTT.

The chain uses TRBV5-1 and TRBJ2-3, with D possibly matching TRBD2 (6 bases). The V gene's germline CDR1 is SGHRS and CDR2 YFSETQ. This CDR3 has 14 amino acids. Trimming stripped 2 bases from V and 0 bases from J, with 7 bases between. CDR3 DNA: TGCGCCAGCAGCTTCGGGACTAGCACAGATACGCAGTATTTT. This encodes CASSFGTSTDTQYF.

The CDR3: CATYERTSGRYVGETQYF. The CDR3 DNA sequence: TGTGCCACCTACGAGCGGACTAGCGGGAGGTACGTGGGAGAGACCCAGTACTTC. V and J are TRBV28 and TRBJ2-5, with 14 bases identical to TRBD2. The germline V gene has CDR1 MDHEN and CDR2 SYDVKM. V shed 10 bases, J shed 4 bases, and the junction held 17 bases outside the gene matches. The CDR3 totals 18 residues. Filled out from reference TRBV28 and TRBJ2-5, the complete variable domain reads DVKVTQSSRYLVKRTGEKVFLECVQDMDHENMFWYRQDPGLGLRLIYFSYDVKMKEKGDIPEGYSVSREKKERFSLILESASTNQTSMYLCATYERTSGRYVGETQYFGPGTRLLVL.

The chain joins TRBV28 to TRBJ2-7, with D tentatively TRBD1 (6 bases). V was clipped by 7 bases and J by 3 bases, with 10 bases between them. The CDR3 contains 12 residues. Germline loops: CDR1 MDHEN, CDR2 SYDVKM. In nucleotides, the CDR3 is TGTGCCAGCAATCAACAGGGCTACGAGCAGTACTTC. Its translation is CASNQQGYEQYF.

The CDR3 loop is CASSSTGTGGTYEQYF. The CDR3 DNA sequence: TGTGCCAGCTCAAGCACCGGGACAGGGGGAACCTACGAGCAGTACTTC. The chain recombines TRBV18 with TRBJ2-7, with 11 bases that match TRBD1. Unmatched junction bases numbered 8, after V lost 5 bases and J lost 2 bases. The V gene's germline CDR1 is KGHSH and CDR2 LQKENI. The CDR3 is 16 amino acids. The full variable domain, in which reference TRBV18 and TRBJ2-7 provide the parts outside the CDR3, is NAGVMQNPRHLVRRRGQEARLRCSPMKGHSHVYWYRQLPEEGLKFMVYLQKENIIDESGMPKERFSAEFPKEGPSILRIQQVVRGDSAAYFCASSSTGTGGTYEQYFGPGTRLTVT.

V is TRBV5-4 and J is TRBJ1-1, with D perhaps TRBD1 (5 bases). V was clipped by 1 base and J by 6 bases, with 13 bases between them. The CDR3 contains 14 residues. CDR1 is SGHNT and CDR2 is YYREEE in the germline V gene (reference sequence). The CDR3 DNA reads TGTGCCAGCAGCTTGTACAGCACCAGGGCTGAAGCTTTCTTT. It encodes CASSLYSTRAEAFF.

This chain uses TRBV11-2 with TRBJ1-5; D possibly corresponds to TRBD1 (6 bases). The CDR3 totals 15 residues. The V end was cut by 3 bases, the J end by 3 bases, with 12 bases between. The germline gives CDR1 SGHAT, CDR2 FQNNGV. DNA for the CDR3: TGTGCCAGCAGCTTCGGACAGTCGATCAATCAGCCCCAGCATTTT. Protein sequence: CASSFGQSINQPQHF.

The CDR3 sequence is CASSVNRGETQYF. The CDR3 bases are TGTGCCAGCAGTGTAAACAGGGGAGAGACCCAGTACTTC. The chain employs TRBV25-1 and TRBJ2-5; 7 bases line up with TRBD1. The CDR3 loop spans 13 amino acids. After removal of 4 bases from V and 4 bases from J, the junction contained 3 bases not matched to a gene. Germline CDR1 MGHDK, CDR2 SYGVNS.

The chain employs TRBV7-9 and TRBJ1-6; D is undetermined. CDR1 is SEHNR, CDR2 FQNEAQ, per germline (reference sequence). This CDR3 contains 14 residues. V lost 2 bases and J 9 bases, leaving 11 bases between the germline ends. In nucleotides, the CDR3 is TGTGCCAGCAGCTTAACCGGGGAGGGTTCACCCCTCCACTTT. It yields the protein CASSLTGEGSPLHF.

The chain couples TRBV28 to TRBJ2-7; D call uncertain. Germline V lookup: CDR1 MDHEN, CDR2 SYDVKM. V was pared by 3 bases and J by 2 bases, with 5 bases between. This CDR3 region has 12 residues. The CDR3 DNA sequence: TGTGCCAGCAGTTTGACAACCTACGAGCAGTACTTC. It translates to CASSLTTYEQYF.

This clone was recorded a few times. This CDR3 reads CASSHMGGEDQPQHF. The CDR3 region has the DNA TGCGCCAGCAGCCACATGGGCGGGGAGGATCAGCCCCAGCATTTT. V gene TRBV4-1 combines with J gene TRBJ1-5, with unresolved D. Germline assignment: CDR1 MGHRA and CDR2 YSYEKL. There are 15 residues in the CDR3. V lost 3 bases, J lost 5 bases, and 14 bases lay in between.